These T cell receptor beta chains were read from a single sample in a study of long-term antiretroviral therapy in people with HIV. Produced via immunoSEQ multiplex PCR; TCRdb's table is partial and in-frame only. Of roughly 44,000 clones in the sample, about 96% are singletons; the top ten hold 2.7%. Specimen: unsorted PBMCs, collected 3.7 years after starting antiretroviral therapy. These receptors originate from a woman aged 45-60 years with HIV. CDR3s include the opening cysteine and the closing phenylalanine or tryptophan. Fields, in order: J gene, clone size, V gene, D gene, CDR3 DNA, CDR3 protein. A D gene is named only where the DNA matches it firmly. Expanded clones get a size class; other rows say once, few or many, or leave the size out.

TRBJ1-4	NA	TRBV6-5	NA	TGTGCCAGCAGTTACTCGGCAGGGTGGGCTGAAAAACTGTTTTTT	CASSYSAGWAEKLFF
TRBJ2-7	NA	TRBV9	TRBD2	TGTGCCAGCAGCGCTACGGGACTAGCTGACGAGCAGTACTTC	CASSATGLADEQYF
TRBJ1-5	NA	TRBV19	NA	TGTGCCAGTAGTATAGTCCGGAATCAGCCCCAGCATTTT	CASSIVRNQPQHF
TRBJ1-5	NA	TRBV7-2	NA	TGTGCCAGCGTTTCAGAAGTCTGGAGCAATCAGCCCCAGCATTTT	CASVSEVWSNQPQHF
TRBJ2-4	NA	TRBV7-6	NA	TGTGCCAGCAGCTTAACCGGGCCAGGGATCGGCATTCAGTACTTC	CASSLTGPGIGIQYF
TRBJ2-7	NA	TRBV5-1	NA	TGCGCCAGCAGCTTGGGGACAGACTCCTACGAGCAGTACTTC	CASSLGTDSYEQYF
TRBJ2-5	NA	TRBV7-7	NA	TGTGCTAGCAGCTTAGGCCCCCGGGAGACCCAGTACTTC	CASSLGPRETQYF
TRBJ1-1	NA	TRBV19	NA	TGTGCCAGTAGTATGTCTTGGGGGGCCACGGAAGCTTTCTTT	CASSMSWGATEAFF
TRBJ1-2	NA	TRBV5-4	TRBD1	TGTGCCAGCAGCTCCCGGGACAGGGTCAACTATGGCTACACCTTC	CASSSRDRVNYGYTF
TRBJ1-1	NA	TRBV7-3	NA	TGTGCCAGCAGCTCCGGGACGGTGAACACTGAAGCTTTCTTT	CASSSGTVNTEAFF
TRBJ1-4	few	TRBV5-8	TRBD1	TGTGCCAGCAGCAGTAAGACAGGGACTGGAGAAAAACTGTTTTTT	CASSSKTGTGEKLFF
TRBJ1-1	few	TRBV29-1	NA	TGCAGCGTTGCCCGGGCCGGTGAAGCTTTCTTT	CSVARAGEAFF
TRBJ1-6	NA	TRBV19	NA	TGTGCCAGTAGTCCGGACAGCCTTAGCTCCTATAATTCACCCCTCCACTTT	CASSPDSLSSYNSPLHF
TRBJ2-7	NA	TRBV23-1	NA	TGCGCCAGCAGTCAAGAGACAGGTAACTACGAGCAGTACTTC	CASSQETGNYEQYF
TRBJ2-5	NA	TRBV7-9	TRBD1	TGTGCCAGCAGCCCACCCGGGACAGGGGGCTGGGAGACCCAGTACTTC	CASSPPGTGGWETQYF
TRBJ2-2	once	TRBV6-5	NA	TGTGCCAGCAGTTACCCCGACAAGGGGGGCACCGGGGAGCTGTTTTTT	CASSYPDKGGTGELFF
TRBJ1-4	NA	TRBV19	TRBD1	TGTGCCAGTGGACAGGGAACGAACCCAACTAATGAAAAACTGTTTTTT	CASGQGTNPTNEKLFF
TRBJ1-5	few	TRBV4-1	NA	TGCGCCAGCAGCCAGGCTGCCACCGATAGCAATCAGCCCCAGCATTTT	CASSQAATDSNQPQHF
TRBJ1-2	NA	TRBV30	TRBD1	TGTGCCTGGAGTGTAACGCAGGGGGCAGGCTACACCTTC	CAWSVTQGAGYTF
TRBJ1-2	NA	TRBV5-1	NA	TGCGCCAGCAGCTTGGCGGGTCGAGCAGATGGTGGCTACACCTTC	CASSLAGRADGGYTF
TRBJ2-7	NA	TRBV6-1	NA	TGTGCCAGCAGTGAAGTGGGCAGGGGTCACTACGAGCAGTACTTC	CASSEVGRGHYEQYF
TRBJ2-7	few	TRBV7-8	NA	TGTGCCAGCAATGGGTATAGTGGGCCCCTCGGCGAGCAGTACTTC	CASNGYSGPLGEQYF
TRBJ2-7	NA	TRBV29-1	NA	TGCAGCGTTAGGAACCACAGCACCTACGAGCAGTACTTC	CSVRNHSTYEQYF